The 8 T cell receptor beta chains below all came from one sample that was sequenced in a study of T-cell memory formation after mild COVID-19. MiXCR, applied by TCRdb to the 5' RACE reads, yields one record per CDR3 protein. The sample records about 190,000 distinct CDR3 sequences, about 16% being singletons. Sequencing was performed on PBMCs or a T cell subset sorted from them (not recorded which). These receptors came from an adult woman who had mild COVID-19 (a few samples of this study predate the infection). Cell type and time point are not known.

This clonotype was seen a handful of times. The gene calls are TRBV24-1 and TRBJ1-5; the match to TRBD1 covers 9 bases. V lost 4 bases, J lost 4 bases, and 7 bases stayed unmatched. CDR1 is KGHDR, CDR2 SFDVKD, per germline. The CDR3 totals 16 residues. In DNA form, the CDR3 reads TGTGCCACCAGTGACCCCGGGACAGGGTGGAATCAGCCCCAGCATTTT. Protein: CATSDPGTGWNQPQHF.

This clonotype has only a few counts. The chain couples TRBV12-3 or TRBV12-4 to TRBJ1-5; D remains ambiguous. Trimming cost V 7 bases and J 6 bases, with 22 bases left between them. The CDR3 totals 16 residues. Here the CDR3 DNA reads TGTGCCAGCACCTTGTTAACTAAATTGGGAGCTCAGCCCCAGCATTTT. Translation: CASTLLTKLGAQPQHF.

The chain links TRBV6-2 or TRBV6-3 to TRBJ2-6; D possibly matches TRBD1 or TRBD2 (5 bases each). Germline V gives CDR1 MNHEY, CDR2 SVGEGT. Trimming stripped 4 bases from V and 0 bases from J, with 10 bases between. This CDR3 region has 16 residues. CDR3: CASSFWGNSGANVLTF. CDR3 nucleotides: TGTGCCAGCAGTTTTTGGGGGAACTCTGGGGCCAACGTCCTGACTTTC.

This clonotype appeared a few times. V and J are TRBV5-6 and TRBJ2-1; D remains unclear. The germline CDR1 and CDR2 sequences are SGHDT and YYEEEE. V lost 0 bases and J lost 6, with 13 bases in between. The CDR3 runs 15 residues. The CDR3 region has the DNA TGTGCCAGCAGCTTGGGACTCCCCGTAGCCAATGAGCAGTTCTTC. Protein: CASSLGLPVANEQFF.

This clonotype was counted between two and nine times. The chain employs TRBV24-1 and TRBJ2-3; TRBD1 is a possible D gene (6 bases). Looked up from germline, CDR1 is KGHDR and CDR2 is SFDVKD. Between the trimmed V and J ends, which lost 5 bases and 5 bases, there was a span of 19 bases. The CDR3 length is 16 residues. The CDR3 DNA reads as TGTGCCACCAGTGCTACGCGAGGGACATCTAAAGATACGCAGTATTTT. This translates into CATSATRGTSKDTQYF.

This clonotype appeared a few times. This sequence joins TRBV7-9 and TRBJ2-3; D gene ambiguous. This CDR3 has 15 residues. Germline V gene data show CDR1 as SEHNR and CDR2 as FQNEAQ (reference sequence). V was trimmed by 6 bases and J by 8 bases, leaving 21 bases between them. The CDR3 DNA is TGTGCCAGCAGTCCTTGGCGGACCCGGGCAGGTACGCAGTATTTT. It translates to CASSPWRTRAGTQYF.

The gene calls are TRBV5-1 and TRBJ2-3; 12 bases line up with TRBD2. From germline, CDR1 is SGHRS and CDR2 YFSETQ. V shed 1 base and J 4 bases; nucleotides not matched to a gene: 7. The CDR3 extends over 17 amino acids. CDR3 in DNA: TGCGCCAGCAGCTTGTCCGGGACTAGCGGGTTTGCAGATACGCAGTATTTT. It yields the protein CASSLSGTSGFADTQYF.

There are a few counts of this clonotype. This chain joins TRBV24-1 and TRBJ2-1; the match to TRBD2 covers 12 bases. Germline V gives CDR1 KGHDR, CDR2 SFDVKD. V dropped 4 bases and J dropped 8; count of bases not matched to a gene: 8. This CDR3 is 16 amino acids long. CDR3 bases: TGTGCCACCAGTGACCTGGCTAGCGGGGGGGCCGATGAGCAGTTCTTC. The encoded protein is CATSDLASGGADEQFF.